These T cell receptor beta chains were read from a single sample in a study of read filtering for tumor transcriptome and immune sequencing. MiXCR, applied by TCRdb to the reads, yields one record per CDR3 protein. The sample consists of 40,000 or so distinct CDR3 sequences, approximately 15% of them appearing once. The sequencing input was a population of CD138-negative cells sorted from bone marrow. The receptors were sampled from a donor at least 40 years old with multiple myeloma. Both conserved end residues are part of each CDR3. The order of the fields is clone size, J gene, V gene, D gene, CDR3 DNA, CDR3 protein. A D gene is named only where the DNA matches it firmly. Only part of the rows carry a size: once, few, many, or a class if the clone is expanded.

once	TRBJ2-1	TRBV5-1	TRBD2	TGCGCCAGCAGCTTGGCGGGGGGGGCCTACAATGAGCAGTTCTTC	CASSLAGGAYNEQFF
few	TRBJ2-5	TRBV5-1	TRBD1	TGCGCCAGCAGCTCGCGGGACAGGGATGAGACCCAGTACTTC	CASSSRDRDETQYF
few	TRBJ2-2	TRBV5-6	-	TGTGCCAGCACCACATTATCCCACTCCGGGACAAATGCGAACACCGGGGAGCTGTTTTTT	CASTTLSHSGTNANTGELFF
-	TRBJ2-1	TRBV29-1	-	TGCAGCGGGGGGTTCAATGAGCAGTTCTTC	CSGGFNEQFF
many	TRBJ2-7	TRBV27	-	TGTGCCAGCAGTCCCATCGGGACCGCCGAGCAGTACTTC	CASSPIGTAEQYF
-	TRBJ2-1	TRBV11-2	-	TGTGCCAGCAGCCCCAGGGATAGCACCTACAATGAGCAGTTCTTC	CASSPRDSTYNEQFF
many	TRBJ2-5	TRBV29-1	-	TGCAGCGTTGGGGGGCTTACAAAAGGGGAGACCCAGTACTTC	CSVGGLTKGETQYF
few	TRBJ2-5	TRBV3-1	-	TGTGCCAGCAGCCAAGGGCAACCGGGACTGCAAGAGACCCAGTACTTC	CASSQGQPGLQETQYF
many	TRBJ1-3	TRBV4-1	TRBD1	TGCGCCAGCAGCCTAGACAGGGCCTCTGGAAACACCATATATTTT	CASSLDRASGNTIYF
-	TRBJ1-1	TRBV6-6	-	TGTGCCAGCAGTTACGGCAGTATGAACACTGAAGCTTTCTTT	CASSYGSMNTEAFF
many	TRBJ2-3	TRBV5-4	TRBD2	TGTGCCAGCAGCTCGGGACTAGCGGAGGTCACAGATACGCAGTATTTT	CASSSGLAEVTDTQYF
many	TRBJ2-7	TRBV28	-	TGTGCCAGCAGTTCCAAACAGGGTTTTGCCCACGAGCAGTACTTC	CASSSKQGFAHEQYF
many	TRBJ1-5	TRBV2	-	TGTGCCAGCAGTGAATGGGGGAGGGGTCAGCCCCAGCATTTT	CASSEWGRGQPQHF
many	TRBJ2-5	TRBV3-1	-	TGTGCCAGCAGCCCGCAGGGCCTGAAGACCCAGTACTTC	CASSPQGLKTQYF
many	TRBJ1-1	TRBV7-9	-	TGTGCCAGCAGCTCCCAGGGCCCCTTTAACACTGAAGCTTTCTTT	CASSSQGPFNTEAFF
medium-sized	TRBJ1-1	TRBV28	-	TGTGCCAGCAGAACCCAGTTTGCAAGGGTGACGAACACTGAAGCTTTCTTT	CASRTQFARVTNTEAFF
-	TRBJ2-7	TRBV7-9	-	TGTGCCAGCAGCTACCGAAGTAGCTCCTACGAGCAGTACTTC	CASSYRSSSYEQYF
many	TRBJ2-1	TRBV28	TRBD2	TGTGCCAGCAGCATCCTGGTGGGACTAGCGGAGTTCTTC	CASSILVGLAEFF
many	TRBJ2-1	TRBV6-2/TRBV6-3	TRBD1	TGTGCCAGCAGTTACCTGACAGGGGGCTACAATGAGCAGTTCTTC	CASSYLTGGYNEQFF
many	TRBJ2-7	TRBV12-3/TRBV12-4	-	TGTGCCAGCAGCTACATACAGGGCTCCGAGCAGTACTTC	CASSYIQGSEQYF
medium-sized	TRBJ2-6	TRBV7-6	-	TGTGCCAGCAGCTGGACAGTCTCTGGGGCCAACGTCCTGACTTTC	CASSWTVSGANVLTF
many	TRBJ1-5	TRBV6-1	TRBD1	TGTGCCAGCATCACAGGGGGGGAGGGTCAGCCCCAGCATTTT	CASITGGEGQPQHF
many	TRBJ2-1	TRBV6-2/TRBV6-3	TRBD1	TGTGCCAGCTCGGCTAACAGGGGCCTCGCCGACAATGAGCAGTTCTTC	CASSANRGLADNEQFF
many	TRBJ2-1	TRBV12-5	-	TGTGCTAGTGGCCCCCCAGGCAATGAGCAGTTCTTC	CASGPPGNEQFF
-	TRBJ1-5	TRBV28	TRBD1	TGCGCCAGCAGTGTATTGGGACAGGGTAGTCAGCCCCAGCATTTT	CASSVLGQGSQPQHF